Presented here are 9 T cell receptor beta chains from one specimen sequenced in a study of blood T cells in healthy people across ages. Combining a sample-barcoded 5' primer with a J-beta primer mix, a second PCR ran for 7 to 11 cycles. TCRdb processed the 5' RACE reads anew with MiXCR; each CDR3 protein has one entry. The table shows around 500,000 distinct CDR3 sequences, with around half occurring only once. Sequencing was carried out using blood. These receptors came from a man older than 75 in good health.

As to this clonotype: This could be a read error, since a much larger clone is one nucleotide away. This CDR3 is CACSYSDGVAGVGGELFF. The DNA of the CDR3 is TGTGCCTGCAGTTACTCCGACGGGGTAGCGGGAGTGGGCGGGGAGCTGTTTTTT. The chain couples TRBV6-5 to TRBJ2-2; 9 bases are a match to TRBD2. This CDR3 has 18 residues. CDR1 is MNHEY, CDR2 SVGAGI, per germline.

The rearrangement uses TRBV10-3 and TRBJ2-1; no definite D call. Trimming removed 0 bases at V and 6 bases at J, with 15 bases between. The V gene's germline CDR1 is ENHRY and CDR2 SYGVKD. CDR3 length equals 16 residues. The DNA of the CDR3 is TGTGCCATCAGTGAGTCGAGTACAGATAATGGCAATGAGCAGTTCTTC. It yields the protein CAISESSTDNGNEQFF.

This clonotype was detected a few times. CDR3 loop: CSADDPGQGLYTQYF. The CDR3 nucleotides read TGCAGTGCTGACGATCCGGGACAGGGTTTATATACGCAGTATTTT. This sequence joins TRBV20-1 and TRBJ2-3; 9 nucleotides agree with TRBD1. V shed 5 bases, J shed 7 bases, and the junction held 13 bases outside the gene matches. The CDR3 runs to 15 residues. Germline V gene lookup returns CDR1 DFQATT and CDR2 SNEGSKA (reference sequence).

The chain is built from TRBV19 and TRBJ2-1; D might be TRBD1 (7 bases). This CDR3 has 14 amino acids. Germline assignment: CDR1 LNHDA and CDR2 SQIVND (reference sequence). V was trimmed by 4 bases and J by 8 bases, leaving 15 bases between them. The chain's CDR3 is CASSRGDSRHEQFF. CDR3 in DNA: TGTGCCAGTAGTAGGGGGGACAGTCGCCATGAGCAGTTCTTC. Full variable domain (missing parts from reference TRBV19 and TRBJ2-1): DGGITQSPKYLFRKEGQNVTLSCEQNLNHDAMYWYRQDPGQGLRLIYYSQIVNDFQKGDIAEGYSVSREKKESFPLTVTSAQKNPTAFYLCASSRGDSRHEQFFGPGTRLTVL.

The V call is TRBV7-2, the J call TRBJ2-1, with D tentatively TRBD2 (6 bases). Germline V gene sequence: CDR1 SGHTA, CDR2 FQGNSA. The V end lost 1 base, the J end lost 3 bases, and 19 bases lay between the germline ends. This CDR3 region has 18 residues. The CDR3 DNA reads TGTGCCAGCAGCTTAGGAGGTAGTGGGGGGTCGGGCTACAATGAGCAGTTCTTC. Protein product: CASSLGGSGGSGYNEQFF.

In the case of this clonotype: Being one base from a much bigger clone, this may be a read error. The V gene is TRBV6-6, the J gene TRBJ1-1; 7 nucleotides align to TRBD1. The CDR3 consists of 13 residues. V lost 8 bases and J lost 5; bases outside the gene matches: 8. The germline gives CDR1 MNHNY, CDR2 SVGAGI (reference sequence). The CDR3, as DNA: TGTGCCAGCCTTGCGCAGGGGGGAACTGAAGCTTTCTTT. It yields the protein CASLAQGGTEAFF.

The chain recombines TRBV29-1 with TRBJ2-2; no reliable D call. Germline V gene lookup returns CDR1 SQVTM and CDR2 ANQGSEA. Trimming took 4 bases from V and 0 from J, leaving 9 bases between them. The CDR3 has 14 residues. The CDR3 loop is CSVARSTNTGELFF. The CDR3 nucleotides are TGCAGCGTTGCCCGATCGACGAACACCGGGGAGCTGTTTTTT.

This clonotype was recorded a few times. The chain is built from TRBV5-1 and TRBJ1-2; D is possibly TRBD1 (5 bases). Trimming pared 0 bases from V and 4 bases from J, leaving 19 bases between. Germline V gene lookup returns CDR1 SGHRS and CDR2 YFSETQ. The CDR3 covers 17 residues. DNA of the CDR3: TGCGCCAGCAGCTTGGGAGGGGCGTTCGGGTCCGGCTATGGCTACACCTTC. Protein: CASSLGGAFGSGYGYTF.

The genes are TRBV5-1 and TRBJ2-3; 7 bases line up with TRBD2. V lost 0 bases and J lost 3; bases outside the gene matches: 19. Germline V gene lookup returns CDR1 SGHRS and CDR2 YFSETQ. This CDR3 region has 20 residues. CDR3 loop: CASSLVAHLTSAGSTDTQYF. As DNA, the CDR3 is TGCGCCAGCAGCTTGGTGGCACATCTTACTAGCGCTGGGTCAACAGATACGCAGTATTTT.